At least ten counts were recorded for the clone carrying this T cell receptor beta chain. Its specificity is not known. This record belongs to a study of T cells in Graves' hyperthyroidism and ophthalmopathy. Overall study findings and caveats: The model's output predicted ophthalmopathy at a median of about 6.5 months prior to onset.

Patients counted as stable if ophthalmopathy did not develop within 18 months. Amplification of TCR beta CDR3 regions was performed using RNA transcripts as template. Researchers ran a first-round RT-PCR on the TCR CDR3 using the HTBI primer set. TCRdb recomputed calls from the multiplex PCR reads with MiXCR, one row per CDR3 protein. The sample gives about 210,000 distinct CDR3 sequences, 17% of which show up once; around 50% is in the top ten. V dropped 0 bases and J dropped 7 bases, with 16 bases sitting between them. Germline loops: CDR1 KGHSH, CDR2 LQKENI. There are 16 residues in the CDR3. The TCR comes from a man aged 50-59 years with Graves' hyperthyroidism. Input material: blood. The V and J genes are TRBV18 and TRBJ2-1, with D possibly TRBD2 on 5 matching bases. CDR3 residues: CASSPPGGLRRNEQFF. DNA of the CDR3: TGTGCCAGCTCACCACCGGGCGGGCTCCGGCGGAATGAGCAGTTCTTC.